Sequencing of this T cell receptor beta chain was carried out in a study of cytomegalovirus exposure and HLA in healthy donors. Study-wide results and caveats: Through in vitro validation, a few CMV-associated chains were shown to be specific for CMV antigens. In a later analysis, donors in an Asian-associated ancestry cluster reportedly had fewer N-insertions in productive TCRs than the cohort mean. Some public TCRs appeared in many individuals, while most sequences were rare.

Worth noting for this clone: Its matching antigen is unknown.

V was shortened by 2 bases and J by 3 bases, with 11 bases between the two germline ends. Germline-derived CDR1 and CDR2 are SGDLS and YYNGEE. The CDR3 runs 14 residues. With 60 Vbeta and 13 Jbeta primers, the PCR was carried out. The protocol was immunoSEQ multiplex PCR, while the TCRdb copy is restricted to in-frame clones and leaves out a portion. The sample consists of under 150,000 clones, about 80% of them appearing once. Sequenced material: PBMCs. The V gene is TRBV9, the J gene TRBJ1-1, with TRBD1 as a possible D gene (5 bases). This clonotype was sampled from a man aged 25-45 years in good health and CMV-seronegative. The DNA for the CDR3 is TGTGCCAGCAGCGTCGACAGTTTCCACACTGAAGCTTTCTTT. This codes for CASSVDSFHTEAFF.